This T cell receptor beta chain was sequenced in a study of CD8 T cells in ankylosing spondylitis. Quantitative barcoded 5'-RACE was used to prepare TCR beta libraries. TCRdb ran MiXCR on the 5' RACE reads and lists one entry per CDR3 protein. The table records about 330,000 distinct CDR3 sequences, 6.5% to 10% of them present only once. Study observations and caveats: Earlier work had already found some motif variants in reactive arthritis synovial fluid and blood. Clones that were linked to disease were CD8+ and were relatively rare in peripheral blood. A TCR beta motif of 8 or 9 highly homologous variants appeared characteristic of ankylosing spondylitis blood. Reports say disease-linked clones showed up significantly more in matched ankylosing spondylitis synovial fluid.

The CDR3 is made up of 15 amino acids. V lost 2 bases and J lost 5; bases outside the gene matches: 4. CDR1 is SGHDT, CDR2 YYEEEE, per germline. This clonotype was observed many times. Its antigen is unknown. The source is a male donor with ankylosing spondylitis. The rearrangement uses TRBV5-6 and TRBJ2-1; 10 nucleotides line up with TRBD2. Sequencing was performed on blood, either unsorted or a sorted T cell fraction (not recorded which). CDR3 sequence: CASSFISGGNNEQFF. The DNA for the CDR3 is TGTGCCAGCAGCTTTATTAGCGGGGGGAACAATGAGCAGTTCTTC. The full variable domain, its missing parts supplied by reference TRBV5-6 and TRBJ2-1, is DAGVTQSPTHLIKTRGQQVTLRCSPKSGHDTVSWYQQALGQGPQFIFQYYEEEERQRGNFPDRFSGHQFPNYSSELNVNALLLGDSALYLCASSFISGGNNEQFFGPGTRLTVL.